A single sample is the source of the 5 T cell receptor beta chains below, sequenced in a study of blood T cell repertoires in COVID-19. Generated by immunoSEQ multiplex PCR, the TCRdb table keeps only in-frame clones and is missing some. The sample carries over 95,000 clones, about 85% recorded once. Sequencing input: peripheral blood. The receptors stem from a man aged 35-49 years with acute or convalescent COVID-19.

The chain couples TRBV4-1 to TRBJ1-4; D gene uncertain. The germline CDR1 and CDR2 sequences are MGHRA and YSYEKL. The V gene lost 2 bases and the J gene lost 6 bases, with 10 bases spanning the gap. This CDR3 spans 14 amino acids. CDR3 sequence reads: CASSQPRTDEKLFF. CDR3 DNA sequence: TGCGCCAGCAGCCAACCGAGAACGGATGAAAAACTGTTTTTT.

This sequence joins TRBV9 and TRBJ2-7; D is perhaps TRBD1 (5 bases). V was trimmed by 0 bases and J by 3 bases, leaving 13 bases between them. From germline, CDR1 is SGDLS and CDR2 YYNGEE. This CDR3 region has 15 residues. The CDR3 nucleotides are TGTGCCAGCAGCGTAGGAATTGACAGCTTCTACGAGCAGTACTTC. This sequence encodes CASSVGIDSFYEQYF. Together with reference TRBV9 and TRBJ2-7, the CDR3 gives the full variable domain: DSGVTQTPKHLITATGQRVTLRCSPRSGDLSVYWYQQSLDQGLQFLIQYYNGEERAKGNILERFSAQQFPDLHSELNLSSLELGDSALYFCASSVGIDSFYEQYFGPGTRLTVT.

This chain links TRBV12-3 or TRBV12-4 with TRBJ2-3, with D possibly TRBD2 on 5 matching bases. V lost 11 bases and J 5 bases, leaving 17 bases between the germline ends. The CDR3 contains 13 residues. The CDR3 region has the DNA TGTGCCTCCGAGGAGAGGGCCGAAGATACGCAGTATTTT. Protein product: CASEERAEDTQYF.

V is TRBV19 and J is TRBJ1-4; 12 bases map to TRBD1. The CDR3 contains 16 residues. Trimming at V came to 5 bases and at J to 4 bases, leaving 5 bases not matched to a gene. CDR1 LNHDA and CDR2 SQIVND come from the germline V gene (reference sequence). CDR3 amino acids: CASSPGTGGFNEKLFF. CDR3 nucleotides: TGTGCCAGTAGTCCGGGGACAGGGGGCTTTAATGAAAAACTGTTTTTT.

In its sample, this clone was seen a few times. The chain is built from TRBV5-1 and TRBJ2-7, with D possibly TRBD1 on 7 matching bases. Germline V gene sequence: CDR1 SGHRS, CDR2 YFSETQ. This CDR3 spans 17 amino acids. V lost 0 bases to trimming and J lost 2 bases, with 18 bases between them. The CDR3, as DNA: TGCGCCAGCAGCTTGGGCAGGGGGGCTGATAACGCCTACGAGCAGTACTTC. Translated, it gives CASSLGRGADNAYEQYF.